Below, 4 T cell receptor beta chains from the same sample are listed, as sequenced in a study of shared clonotypes between healthy human individuals. This table comes from immunoSEQ multiplex PCR, and its TCRdb copy is limited to in-frame clones, with some not included. This table has some 1 million clones, about 75% appearing once. Sample: memory CD4+ T cells sorted from blood. The subset denotes: CD45RA-negative fraction. These receptors were collected from a man aged 18 to 35 in good health.

The genes are TRBV30 and TRBJ1-4; the D is unclear. This CDR3 spans 15 amino acids. The ends were cut back, 1 base at V and 5 bases at J, with 14 bases in the middle. In germline, CDR1 is GTSNPN, CDR2 SVGIG (reference sequence). The CDR3: CAWSDKRLGNEKLFF. In nucleotides, the CDR3 is TGTGCCTGGAGTGATAAGAGATTAGGGAATGAAAAACTGTTTTTT. Filled out from reference TRBV30 and TRBJ1-4, the complete variable domain reads SQTIHQWPATLVQPVGSPLSLECTVEGTSNPNLYWYRQAAGRGLQLLFYSVGIGQISSEVPQNLSASRPQDRQFILSSKKLLLSDSGFYLCAWSDKRLGNEKLFFGSGTQLSVL.

This rearrangement joins TRBV6-1 to TRBJ2-2; 10 positions match TRBD1. Germline trimming cut 3 bases from V and 3 bases from J; bases unmatched to any gene: 10. In germline, CDR1 is MNHNS, CDR2 SASEGT. The CDR3 runs 18 residues. The CDR3 protein is CASSDGQGGLGHTGELFF. The CDR3 bases are TGTGCCAGCAGTGACGGACAGGGGGGTTTGGGCCACACCGGGGAGCTGTTTTTT.

This clone was seen only once. The genes are TRBV7-2 and TRBJ2-7; no clear D gene. The germline CDR1 and CDR2 sequences are SGHTA and FQGNSA. The CDR3 is 14 amino acids. V lost 1 base to trimming and J lost 3 bases, with 10 bases between them. As DNA, the CDR3 is TGTGCCAGCAGCTTAGTATCCACGTACTACGAGCAGTACTTC. This codes for CASSLVSTYYEQYF.

The chain carries TRBV10-3 and TRBJ2-1; D unresolved. The CDR3 runs to 11 residues. V shed 5 bases and J shed 7 bases, with 6 bases lying between them. Germline lookup yields CDR1 ENHRY and CDR2 SYGVKD. The CDR3 sequence is CAISLGNEQFF. CDR3 coding DNA: TGTGCCATCAGTCTAGGTAATGAGCAGTTCTTC.